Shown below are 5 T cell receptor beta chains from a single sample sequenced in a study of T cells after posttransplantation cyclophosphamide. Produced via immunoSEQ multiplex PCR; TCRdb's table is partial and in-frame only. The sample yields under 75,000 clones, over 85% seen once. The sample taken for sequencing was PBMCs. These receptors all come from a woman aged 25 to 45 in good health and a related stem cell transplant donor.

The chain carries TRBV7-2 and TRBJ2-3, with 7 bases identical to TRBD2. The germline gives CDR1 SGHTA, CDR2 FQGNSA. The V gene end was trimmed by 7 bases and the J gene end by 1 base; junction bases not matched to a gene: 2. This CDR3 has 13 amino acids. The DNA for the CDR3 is TGTGCCAGCATGCTAGCGGGCACAGATACGCAGTATTTT. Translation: CASMLAGTDTQYF. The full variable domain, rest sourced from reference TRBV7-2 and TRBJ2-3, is GAGVSQSPSNKVTEKGKDVELRCDPISGHTALYWYRQSLGQGLEFLIYFQGNSAPDKSGLPSDRFSAERTGGSVSTLTIQRTQQEDSAVYLCASMLAGTDTQYFGPGTRLTVL.

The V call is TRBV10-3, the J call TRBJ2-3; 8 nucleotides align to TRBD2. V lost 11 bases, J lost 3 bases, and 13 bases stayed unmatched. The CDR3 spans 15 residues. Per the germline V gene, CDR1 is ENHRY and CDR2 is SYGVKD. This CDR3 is CASGGVGGATDTQYF. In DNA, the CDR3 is TGTGCCTCCGGGGGAGTCGGGGGGGCAACAGATACGCAGTATTTT.

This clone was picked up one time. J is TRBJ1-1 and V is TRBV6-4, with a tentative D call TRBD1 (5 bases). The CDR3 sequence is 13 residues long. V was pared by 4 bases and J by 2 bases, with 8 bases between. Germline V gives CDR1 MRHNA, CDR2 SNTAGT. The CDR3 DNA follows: TGTGCCAGCAGTGCGGGGGGTAACACTGAAGCTTTCTTT. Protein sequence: CASSAGGNTEAFF.

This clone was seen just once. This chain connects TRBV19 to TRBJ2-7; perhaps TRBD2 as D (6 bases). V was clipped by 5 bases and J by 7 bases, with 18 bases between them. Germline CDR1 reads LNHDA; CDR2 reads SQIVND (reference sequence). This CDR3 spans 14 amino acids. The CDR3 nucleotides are TGTGCCAGTAGTCTAGGGACTCCCCCGCAGGAGCAGTACTTC. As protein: CASSLGTPPQEQYF. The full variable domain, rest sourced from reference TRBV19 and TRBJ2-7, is DGGITQSPKYLFRKEGQNVTLSCEQNLNHDAMYWYRQDPGQGLRLIYYSQIVNDFQKGDIAEGYSVSREKKESFPLTVTSAQKNPTAFYLCASSLGTPPQEQYFGPGTRLTVT.

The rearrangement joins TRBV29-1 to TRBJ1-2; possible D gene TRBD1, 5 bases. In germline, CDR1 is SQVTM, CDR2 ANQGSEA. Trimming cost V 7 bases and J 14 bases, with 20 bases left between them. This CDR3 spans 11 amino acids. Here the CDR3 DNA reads TGCAGCGGTTGGGGGGATAGGCGTACGACCTTC. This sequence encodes CSGWGDRRTTF.